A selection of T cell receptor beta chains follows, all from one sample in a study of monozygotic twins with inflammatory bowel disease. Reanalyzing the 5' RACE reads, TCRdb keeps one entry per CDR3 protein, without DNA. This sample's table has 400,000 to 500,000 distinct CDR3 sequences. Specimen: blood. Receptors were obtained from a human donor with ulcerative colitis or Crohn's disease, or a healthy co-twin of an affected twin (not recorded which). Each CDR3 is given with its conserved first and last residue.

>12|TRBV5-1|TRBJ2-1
CASSLSADYVFF
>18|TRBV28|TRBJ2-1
CASSSSFMRASAPNEQFF
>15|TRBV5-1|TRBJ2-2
CASSFRGQSTGELFF
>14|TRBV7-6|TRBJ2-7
CASSLFPEDSEQYF
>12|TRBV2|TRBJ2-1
CATWGRLTQQFF
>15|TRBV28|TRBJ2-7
CASSRWGEGTNEQYF
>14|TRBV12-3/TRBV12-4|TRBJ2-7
CASSPHDSSYEQYF
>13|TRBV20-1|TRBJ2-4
CSARGTAKNIQYF
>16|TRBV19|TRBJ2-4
CASSMLAGLAKNIQYF
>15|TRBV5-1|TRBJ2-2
CASRMDRGRPGELFF
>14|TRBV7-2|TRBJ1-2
CASSLQGAGYGYTF
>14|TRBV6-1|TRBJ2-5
CASNPGAAQETQYF
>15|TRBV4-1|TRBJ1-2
CASSQVPSSNYGYTF
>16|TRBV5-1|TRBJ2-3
CASSLDGRLRGDTQYF
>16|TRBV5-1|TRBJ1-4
CASSHGRRSTNEKLFF
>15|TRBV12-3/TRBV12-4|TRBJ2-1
CASSFSGLAINEQFF
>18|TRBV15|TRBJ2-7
CATSGSGTGGESEYEQYF
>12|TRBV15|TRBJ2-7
CATSDRGHEQYF
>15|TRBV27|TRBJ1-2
CASSSKGGTNYGYTF
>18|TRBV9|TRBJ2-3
CASSVAFPGLERTDTQYF
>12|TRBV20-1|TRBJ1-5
CSANRPGKPQHF
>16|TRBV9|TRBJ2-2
CASSPRLATNTGELFF
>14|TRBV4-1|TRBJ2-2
CASNRELDTGELFF
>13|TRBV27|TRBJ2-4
CASGHRVLNIQYF